A selection of T cell receptor beta chains follows, all from one sample in a study of cytomegalovirus exposure and HLA in healthy donors. Libraries were prepared by immunoSEQ multiplex PCR; TCRdb keeps only in-frame clonotypes and omits some of them. Here the sample spans some 340,000 clones, roughly 87% being singletons. Material for sequencing was PBMCs. These receptors came from a woman in her twenties or thirties in good health and CMV-seropositive. The CDR3 runs from the conserved cysteine through the conserved F or W. D genes are given only for firm matches. Clone sizes are given selectively: once, few, many, or a class where the clone is expanded.

V	J	size	D	DNA	CDR3
TRBV10-2	TRBJ2-3	NA	TRBD2	TGCGCCAGCAGGACTAGCGGGCCTAGCACAGATACGCAGTATTTT	CASRTSGPSTDTQYF
TRBV9	TRBJ2-5	NA	TRBD2	TGTGCCAGCAGCGGGCTAGCGGGCGGCCCTCAGTACTTC	CASSGLAGGPQYF
TRBV13	TRBJ2-7	NA	NA	TGTGCCAGCAGCTCTTACAGGGATTCCTACGAGCAGTACTTC	CASSSYRDSYEQYF
TRBV5-8	TRBJ2-7	NA	TRBD1	TGTGCCAGCGACTACGGACAGGGGACCACCTACGAGCAGTACTTC	CASDYGQGTTYEQYF
TRBV6-1	TRBJ2-7	NA	TRBD2	TGTGCCAGCACGGGGCTAGCGGGGACCTACGAGCAGTACTTC	CASTGLAGTYEQYF
TRBV5-5	TRBJ1-2	few	TRBD1	TGTGCCAGCAGCCCGGACAGGGGTTATGGCTACACCTTC	CASSPDRGYGYTF
TRBV19	TRBJ2-6	NA	NA	TGTGCCAGTAGTGACCCCCTCCCCGTCCTGACTTTC	CASSDPLPVLTF
TRBV6-5	TRBJ2-3	NA	TRBD2	TGTGCCAGCAGTTACTCGGCGGGAGTTTTCCCAGATACGCAGTATTTT	CASSYSAGVFPDTQYF
TRBV4-1	TRBJ1-1	NA	NA	TGCGCCAGCAGCCATCACTCGGTGGTTGAAGCTTTCTTT	CASSHHSVVEAFF
TRBV29-1	TRBJ2-1	NA	NA	TGCAGCGTTGTGGTCAGGTACAATGAGCAGTTCTTC	CSVVVRYNEQFF
TRBV5-8	TRBJ1-4	NA	TRBD1	TGTGCCAGCCGCCGAGGGACAGGAAATGAAAAACTGTTTTTT	CASRRGTGNEKLFF
TRBV7-8	TRBJ2-2	NA	NA	TGTGCCAGCAGCTTACCGGGGGCGGACACCGGGGAGCTGTTTTTT	CASSLPGADTGELFF
TRBV28	TRBJ2-1	NA	NA	TGTGCCAGCACCAACGGGACAAGGCGACACAATGAGCAGTTCTTC	CASTNGTRRHNEQFF
TRBV2	TRBJ2-3	NA	TRBD1	TGTGCCACTCTGACAGGGAAGGTAGATACGCAGTATTTT	CATLTGKVDTQYF
TRBV4-3	TRBJ2-3	NA	NA	TGCGCCAGCAGCCAAGGCGGCGCGGGGCACACAGATACGCAGTATTTT	CASSQGGAGHTDTQYF
TRBV6-5	TRBJ2-7	NA	TRBD2	TGTGCCAGCAGTTACTCGAGGGCGGGAGCTTACGAGCAGTACTTC	CASSYSRAGAYEQYF
TRBV6-9	TRBJ2-2	NA	NA	TGTGCCAGCAGTTTAGGCAGGGCCACCGGGGAGCTGTTTTTT	CASSLGRATGELFF
TRBV7-2	TRBJ1-2	NA	TRBD1	TGTGCCAGCAGCTCCAGGGGGGTCTATGGCTACACCTTC	CASSSRGVYGYTF
TRBV30	TRBJ1-5	NA	NA	TGTGCCTGGAGTGTTGCGGGGGCTGGACAGCCCCAGCATTTT	CAWSVAGAGQPQHF
TRBV9	TRBJ2-1	NA	TRBD2	TGTGCCAGCACCAAGACTAGCGGGAGCTACAATGAGCAGTTCTTC	CASTKTSGSYNEQFF
TRBV11-1	TRBJ1-2	NA	TRBD1	TGTGCCAGCAGCTTCGGGACAGGCAGGCTGCTAGATGGCTACACCTTC	CASSFGTGRLLDGYTF
TRBV2	TRBJ1-2	NA	TRBD1	TGTGCCAGCGAGGACAGGGGGCAATATGGCTACACCTTC	CASEDRGQYGYTF
TRBV4-3	TRBJ2-1	NA	NA	TGCGCCAGCAGCCAAGATAAGAGTGGGACCTACTACAATGAGCAGTTCTTC	CASSQDKSGTYYNEQFF
TRBV28	TRBJ2-6	NA	NA	TGTGCCAGCTGGACACCCCGGGGTTCCGGGGCCAACGTCCTGACTTTC	CASWTPRGSGANVLTF
TRBV6-1	TRBJ2-1	NA	NA	TGTGCCAGCAACCCCCGGTCCTACAATGAGCAGTTCTTC	CASNPRSYNEQFF
TRBV6-6	TRBJ2-5	NA	NA	TGTGCCAGCAGTTACTCGTCTGGGAAGGAGACCCAGTACTTC	CASSYSSGKETQYF
TRBV6-6	TRBJ2-7	NA	NA	TGTGCCAGCAGTTACTCAGGGTACTACGAGCAGTACTTC	CASSYSGYYEQYF
TRBV7-2	TRBJ1-1	NA	NA	TGTGCCAGCAGCCCACAGGGAAATACTGAAGCTTTCTTT	CASSPQGNTEAFF
TRBV9	TRBJ1-3	NA	NA	TGTGCCAGCAGCGTATTGGGGGCTACTAGCTCTGGAAACACCATATATTTT	CASSVLGATSSGNTIYF
TRBV30	TRBJ1-5	NA	TRBD1	TGTGCCTGGGGATTGGGACAGGGGACAGGAGGGGGCAATCAGCCCCAGCATTTT	CAWGLGQGTGGGNQPQHF
TRBV28	TRBJ2-7	NA	TRBD2	TGTGCCAGCAGTTTAGAACTAGCGGGAATAGAGCAGTACTTC	CASSLELAGIEQYF
TRBV29-1	TRBJ2-1	NA	NA	TGCAGCGTTTGGGCGGGAACCTACAATGAGCAGTTCTTC	CSVWAGTYNEQFF
TRBV27	TRBJ2-1	once	TRBD2	TGTGCCAGCAGTTGGGGCGGGAGCGGGTACAATGAGCAGTTCTTC	CASSWGGSGYNEQFF
TRBV2	TRBJ2-1	NA	NA	TGTGCCAGCGAAGGGGTATATGACAATGAGCAGTTCTTC	CASEGVYDNEQFF
TRBV15	TRBJ2-7	NA	NA	TGTGCCACCAGCCTGGACACCTCCTACGAGCAGTACTTC	CATSLDTSYEQYF
TRBV4-1	TRBJ2-1	NA	NA	TGCGCCAGCAGCCAAGGTCTAGAGGCGAATGAGCAGTTCTTC	CASSQGLEANEQFF
TRBV4-2	TRBJ2-7	NA	TRBD1	TGTGCCAGCAGCCAAGACCGGGACAGGGGGTACCCCTACGAGCAGTACTTC	CASSQDRDRGYPYEQYF
TRBV9	TRBJ1-1	NA	NA	TGTGCCAGCAGCCCCAGACGGGTTGTGGGGATGAACACTGAAGCTTTCTTT	CASSPRRVVGMNTEAFF
TRBV4-1	TRBJ1-5	NA	NA	TGCGCCAGCAGCCAAGATCGCATGGAGACCAATCAGCCCCAGCATTTT	CASSQDRMETNQPQHF
TRBV5-1	TRBJ2-7	NA	NA	TGCGCCAGCAGCTCGGGCAGGCCCTACGAGCAGTACTTC	CASSSGRPYEQYF
TRBV7-7	TRBJ1-4	NA	NA	TGTGCCAGCAGCTTAGTTTTAGGTGAAAAACTGTTTTTT	CASSLVLGEKLFF
TRBV4-3	TRBJ2-1	NA	NA	TGCGCCAGCAGCCAAGACTCGAGCTCCTACAATGAGCAGTTCTTC	CASSQDSSSYNEQFF
TRBV18	TRBJ1-1	NA	NA	TGTGCCAGCTCACCTCAATTGGGGGAAGCTTTCTTT	CASSPQLGEAFF
TRBV2	TRBJ2-3	NA	TRBD1	TGTGCCAGCAGCACCGGGACAGGGTCGGGAGATACGCAGTATTTT	CASSTGTGSGDTQYF
TRBV6-5	TRBJ1-2	NA	NA	TGTGCCAGCAGGGACGACTGGTCCTATGGCTACACCTTC	CASRDDWSYGYTF
TRBV6-1	TRBJ2-2	NA	NA	TGTGCCAGCAGTGAGTTAAGAGGTGGGGAGCTGTTTTTT	CASSELRGGELFF
TRBV10-1	TRBJ2-1	NA	NA	TGCGCCAGCAACCTTGGGGCCGGGGATGAGCAGTTCTTC	CASNLGAGDEQFF
TRBV19	TRBJ1-2	once	TRBD1	TGTGCCAGTAGTATAGGGCACCGACAGGGGGGTGATGGCTACACCTTC	CASSIGHRQGGDGYTF
TRBV7-3	TRBJ2-1	NA	TRBD1	TGTGCCAGCAGCCTTACAGGGGGACAGGGATACGAGCAGTTCTTC	CASSLTGGQGYEQFF
TRBV4-2	TRBJ1-2	NA	NA	TGTGCCAGCAGCCAACCGGGACAAACTAACTATGGCTACACCTTC	CASSQPGQTNYGYTF
TRBV25-1	TRBJ2-7	NA	TRBD1	TGTGCCAGCAGTGAAGTGGGGACAGGGGCCTACGAGCAGTACTTC	CASSEVGTGAYEQYF
TRBV29-1	TRBJ2-7	once	NA	TGCAGCGTCGCTCCGACAGGAAGCTCCTACGAGCAGTACTTC	CSVAPTGSSYEQYF